The T cell receptor beta chain under discussion was sequenced for a study of blood T cell repertoires in COVID-19. Whole-study context: Both acute and convalescent COVID-19 samples were obtained from the United States, Italy and Spain.

Measured with immunoSEQ multiplex PCR; TCRdb has only the in-frame clones, and not every one. The sample yields around 200,000 clones, under 90% seen once. The germline CDR1 and CDR2 sequences are MGHRA and YSYEKL. The CDR3 has 15 amino acids. Trimming shortened V by 0 bases and J by 6 bases, and 15 bases separated the two germline ends. The sample taken for sequencing was peripheral blood. The chain couples TRBV4-1 to TRBJ2-7, with D maybe TRBD2 (5 bases). This TCR was sampled from a woman older than 75 with active or convalescent COVID-19. CDR3 amino acids: CASSQERAASGEQYF. CDR3 DNA: TGCGCCAGCAGCCAAGAGAGGGCGGCCTCTGGCGAGCAGTACTTC.